These 9 T cell receptor beta chains originate from one sample sequenced in a study of blood T cell repertoires in COVID-19. TCRdb's table, derived via immunoSEQ multiplex PCR, lists solely in-frame clones and lacks some. The sample lists hundreds of thousands of clones; over 75% were seen once. The sequencing sample was made of peripheral blood. The receptor source for this set is a human donor in a cohort sampled during active COVID-19.

CDR3 in amino acids: CASSWDRGNQPQHF. CDR3 nucleotides: TGTGCCAGCTCATGGGACAGGGGGAATCAGCCCCAGCATTTT. The chain combines TRBV18 with TRBJ1-5; 11 bases agree with TRBD1. Germline-derived CDR1 and CDR2 are KGHSH and LQKENI. Trimming took 5 bases from V and 4 from J; bases not matched to a gene: 1. The CDR3 has 14 residues.

This clone has a single count. The chain links TRBV4-1 to TRBJ1-6, with a possible D match to TRBD1 (6 bases). Trimming took 1 base from V and 8 from J, leaving 12 bases between them. Per the germline V gene, CDR1 is MGHRA and CDR2 is YSYEKL. The CDR3 covers 15 residues. The DNA of the CDR3 is TGCGCCAGCAGCCAAGTTGGGGGCACTTATTCACCCCTCCACTTT. Protein product: CASSQVGGTYSPLHF.

The chain carries TRBV12-5 and TRBJ2-3, with D tentatively TRBD1 (5 bases). In germline, CDR1 is LGHNT, CDR2 FRNRAP. With 5 bases removed from V and 4 bases from J, the gap between germline ends came to 13 bases. The CDR3 consists of 14 residues. The CDR3 DNA reads TGTGCTAGTGGTGCGGCAGGGCTCTCAGATACGCAGTATTTT. Translating it yields CASGAAGLSDTQYF. The variable domain in full, completed from reference TRBV12-5 and TRBJ2-3, reads DARVTQTPRHKVTEMGQEVTMRCQPILGHNTVFWYRQTMMQGLELLAYFRNRAPLDDSGMPKDRFSAEMPDATLATLKIQPSEPRDSAVYFCASGAAGLSDTQYFGPGTRLTVL.

The chain is built from TRBV21-1 and TRBJ1-6. TRBV21-1 is recorded as a pseudogene. This CDR3 spans 12 amino acids. CDR3 sequence: CASSKGESPLHF. The CDR3 DNA is TGTGCCAGCAGCAAAGGTGAGTCACCCCTCCACTTT.

V and J are TRBV27 and TRBJ1-4; D is possibly TRBD1 (6 bases). The V gene's germline CDR1 is MNHEY and CDR2 SMNVEV (reference sequence). The CDR3 runs to 16 residues. V lost 2 bases, J lost 5 bases, and 15 bases lay in between. As DNA, the CDR3 is TGTGCCAGCAGTTTAAACCCTCGGACAGTGAATGAAAAACTGTTTTTT. This translates into CASSLNPRTVNEKLFF.

Here the CDR3 DNA reads TGTGCCAGCAGACCGCCTTGGACAGGAGAGCAGTTCTTC. Translation: CASRPPWTGEQFF. V and J are TRBV28 and TRBJ2-1; 7 nucleotides agree with TRBD1. V shed 6 bases and J 10 bases; nucleotides not matched to a gene: 9. The CDR3 length is 13 residues. The V gene's germline CDR1 is MDHEN and CDR2 SYDVKM.

V gene TRBV4-3 combines with J gene TRBJ2-1, with TRBD2 matching over 13 bases. Germline assignment: CDR1 LGHNA and CDR2 YSLEER. CDR3 length: 18 amino acids. J lost 7 bases, V lost 4 bases, and 13 bases had no gene match. The CDR3 nucleotides are TGCGCCAGCAGCCGGACTAGCGGGAGCAAGAAAGCGGGGAATGAGCAGTTCTTC. Encoded protein: CASSRTSGSKKAGNEQFF.

The table lists this clone with a count of one. The chain employs TRBV6-6 and TRBJ1-4; D might be TRBD1 (6 bases). Germline loops: CDR1 MNHNY, CDR2 SVGAGI (reference sequence). V lost 5 bases and J lost 1, with 11 bases in between. The CDR3 spans 15 residues. In DNA form, the CDR3 reads TGTGCCAGCAGTCCCCTCAGGGGAACTAATGAAAAACTGTTTTTT. Amino acids: CASSPLRGTNEKLFF.

The chain employs TRBV19 and TRBJ2-4; tentatively, D is TRBD1 (7 bases). CDR3 size: 17 residues. Looked up from germline, CDR1 is LNHDA and CDR2 is SQIVND (reference sequence). V lost 5 bases to trimming and J lost 7 bases, with 24 bases between them. This CDR3 is CASSATRRGRGRNIQYF. The DNA for the CDR3 is TGTGCCAGTAGTGCAACCCGGAGGGGGCGAGGTAGGAACATTCAGTACTTC.